This T cell receptor beta chain was identified in a study of CD8+CD57+ T cells in acquired aplastic anemia. Looking at the study overall: In CD4+ cells, healthy donors produced an average of approximately 9.9 million reads.

Findings of the study overall: Patients were compared with controls for CD8+ Simpson's diversity, and no significant difference emerged.

Genomic DNA constituted the template upon which TCR beta VDJ and CDR3 profiling was performed. TCRdb re-derived calls from the reads in MiXCR, one entry per CDR3 protein. This sample has 35,000 to 50,000 distinct CDR3 sequences, with 55% to 80% found just once. A note on this clonotype: Antigen specificity is unknown.

The germline V and J ends were trimmed by 0 bases and 7 bases, with 10 bases remaining between them. The germline V gene encodes CDR1 SGHVS and CDR2 FQNEAQ. CDR3 length: 15 residues. The genes are TRBV7-8 and TRBJ1-6; tentative D call: TRBD1 (5 bases). Sequencing used sorted CD4+, CD8+, or CD8+CD57+ T cells (not recorded which) from PBMCs. This receptor was taken from a human donor in good health, serving as a control. This CDR3 is CASSLAQGENSPLHF. CDR3 DNA: TGTGCCAGCAGCTTAGCGCAGGGCGAGAATTCACCCCTCCACTTT. Using reference TRBV7-8 and TRBJ1-6 for the parts outside the CDR3, the full variable domain is GAGVSQSPRYKVAKRGQDVALRCDPISGHVSLFWYQQALGQGPEFLTYFQNEAQLDKSGLPSDRFFAERPEGSVSTLKIQRTQQEDSAVYLCASSLAQGENSPLHFGNGTRLTVT.